This T cell receptor (beta chain) was captured by sequencing in a study of blood T cell repertoires in COVID-19. The CDR3 is made up of 15 amino acids. The germline CDR1 and CDR2 sequences are LNHDA and SQIVND (reference sequence). The junction had 11 bases not matched to a gene; V was cut back by 10 bases and J by 3 bases. Authors' analysis steps: The authors estimated nucleated cell counts from reference gene primer amplification. Clones were sequenced by immunoSEQ multiplex PCR, and TCRdb holds only the in-frame ones, with some missing. V and J calls and clone size come straight from that table; D and trimming were deduced from the DNA. The table has a few hundred thousand clones, over 85% seen once; the top ten hold roughly 10%.

The chain combines TRBV19 with TRBJ1-2, with 10 bases identical to TRBD1. Sequencing was done on a sample of PBMCs or T cells enriched from blood (not recorded which). The receptor comes from a woman aged 25 to 39 who had recovered from COVID-19. The CDR3 loop reads CATMGWTGGDYGYTF. CDR3 sequence (DNA): TGTGCCACCATGGGGTGGACAGGGGGGGACTATGGCTACACCTTC.